These 20 T cell receptor beta chains share one sample of origin, sequenced in a study of blood T cell repertoires in COVID-19. Some clones are missing from TCRdb's copy, which holds only in-frame ones; the method was immunoSEQ multiplex PCR. The sample includes approximately 200,000 clones, roughly 79% seen only once; the top ten take roughly a sixth. The source material was peripheral blood. The receptors stem from a man in his sixties with active or convalescent COVID-19.

CDR3 in amino acids: CATSAGDRAAWDYGYTF. DNA of the CDR3: TGTGCCACCAGTGCAGGAGACAGGGCCGCCTGGGACTATGGCTACACCTTC. This chain links TRBV24-1 with TRBJ1-2, with 7 bases that match TRBD1. With 5 bases clipped from V and 3 bases from J, the junction kept 14 bases outside the gene matches. The germline V gene encodes CDR1 KGHDR and CDR2 SFDVKD. The CDR3 loop spans 17 amino acids.

The chain employs TRBV21-1 and TRBJ2-2; no check of the table's D call, TRBD2, against the DNA was made. TRBV21-1 is labeled a pseudogene. The CDR3 loop spans 15 amino acids. CDR3 residues: CASSKVNSNTGELFF. As DNA, the CDR3 is TGTGCCAGCAGCAAAGTAAACTCCAACACCGGGGAGCTGTTTTTT.

The chain joins TRBV5-1 to TRBJ2-3, with D perhaps TRBD2 (5 bases). Germline V gives CDR1 SGHRS, CDR2 YFSETQ. The CDR3 contains 15 residues. V lost 1 base and J 1 base, leaving 10 bases between the germline ends. This chain's CDR3 is CASSLNSERTDTQYF. The CDR3 DNA sequence: TGCGCCAGCAGCTTGAATAGCGAGCGCACAGATACGCAGTATTTT.

This chain connects TRBV28 to TRBJ1-6; D gene unclear. This CDR3 has 15 residues. Germline loops: CDR1 MDHEN, CDR2 SYDVKM. The V end was cut by 2 bases, the J end by 3 bases, with 8 bases between. CDR3 bases: TGTGCCAGCAGTTTAGGCCGGAGCTATAATTCACCCCTCCACTTT. Translation gives CASSLGRSYNSPLHF. The entire variable domain, with the rest obtained from reference TRBV28 and TRBJ1-6, is as follows: DVKVTQSSRYLVKRTGEKVFLECVQDMDHENMFWYRQDPGLGLRLIYFSYDVKMKEKGDIPEGYSVSREKKERFSLILESASTNQTSMYLCASSLGRSYNSPLHFGNGTRLTVT.

This clone was seen a single time. The CDR3 is CATSRPTGVGGYTF. The CDR3, as DNA: TGTGCCACCAGCAGACCGACAGGGGTGGGTGGCTACACCTTC. The chain recombines TRBV15 with TRBJ1-2; 8 positions match TRBD1. The CDR3 extends over 14 amino acids. Germline lookup yields CDR1 LNHNV and CDR2 YYDKDF (reference sequence). J gave up 7 bases and V 2 bases, and 6 bases lay outside the gene matches. Using reference TRBV15 and TRBJ1-2 for the parts outside the CDR3, the full variable domain is DAMVIQNPRYQVTQFGKPVTLSCSQTLNHNVMYWYQQKSSQAPKLLFHYYDKDFNNEADTPDNFQSRRPNTSFCFLDIRSPGLGDTAMYLCATSRPTGVGGYTFGSGTRLTVV.

A few counts support this clone. V and J are TRBV11-2 and TRBJ2-7; a possible D gene is TRBD1 (5 bases). Germline CDR1 reads SGHAT; CDR2 reads FQNNGV. The CDR3 runs to 13 residues. Trimming removed 3 bases from V and 3 bases from J, with 9 bases in between. DNA of the CDR3: TGTGCCAGCAGCTTGTGGACATACTACGAGCAGTACTTC. This sequence encodes CASSLWTYYEQYF.

The rearrangement links TRBV5-6 to TRBJ2-1, with a weak D call TRBD2 (6 bases). V dropped 2 bases and J dropped 12 bases, with 9 bases sitting between them. CDR3 length equals 11 residues. CDR1 and CDR2 (germline): SGHDT, YYEEEE. Written as DNA, the CDR3 is TGTGCCAGCAGCTTCGGGGGAACGCAGTTCTTC. Protein sequence: CASSFGGTQFF.

The J gene is TRBJ2-7, the V gene TRBV18; 8 nucleotides line up with TRBD1. Germline V lookup: CDR1 KGHSH, CDR2 LQKENI. CDR3 length equals 13 residues. V was pared by 5 bases and J by 6 bases, with 6 bases of the junction left unmatched. The CDR3 DNA reads as TGTGCCAGCTCAACCCAGGGGGCGGGCGAGCAGTACTTC. Its translation is CASSTQGAGEQYF.

The genes are TRBV2 and TRBJ1-1; a weak D match, TRBD1 (5 bases). The CDR3 covers 13 residues. The germline V gene has CDR1 SNHLY and CDR2 FYNNEI. V was shortened by 3 bases and J by 4 bases, with 9 bases between the two germline ends. CDR3 region: CASSEGGITEAFF. The CDR3 nucleotides are TGTGCCAGCAGTGAGGGGGGGATCACTGAAGCTTTCTTT.

The chain links TRBV28 to TRBJ2-7, with TRBD2 as a possible D gene (5 bases). The CDR3 loop spans 13 amino acids. Trimming left V 10 bases short and J 0 bases short, with 13 bases between. Looked up from germline, CDR1 is MDHEN and CDR2 is SYDVKM. CDR3 sequence: CATQEGSSYEQYF. CDR3 DNA: TGTGCCACCCAGGAAGGGAGCTCCTACGAGCAGTACTTC.

This clone was seen a handful of times. J is TRBJ1-2 and V is TRBV29-1, with D perhaps TRBD1 (6 bases). From germline, CDR1 is SQVTM and CDR2 ANQGSEA. The CDR3 totals 12 residues. V lost 5 bases to trimming and J lost 4 bases, with 11 bases between them. CDR3: CSVTDRTYGYTF. In DNA, the CDR3 is TGCAGCGTTACTGACAGGACCTATGGCTACACCTTC.

This clone has just one count. The gene calls are TRBV2 and TRBJ1-1, with D possibly matching TRBD1 (5 bases). CDR3 length: 15 amino acids. The V end lost 4 bases, the J end lost 0 bases, and 12 bases lay between the germline ends. Germline assignment: CDR1 SNHLY and CDR2 FYNNEI. CDR3 residues: CASSARDLMNTEAFF. The DNA for the CDR3 is TGTGCCAGCAGTGCTCGGGACTTGATGAACACTGAAGCTTTCTTT.

The rearrangement joins TRBV27 to TRBJ2-7, with 7 nucleotides matching TRBD2. Germline lookup yields CDR1 MNHEY and CDR2 SMNVEV (reference sequence). The ends lost 6 bases at V and 3 bases at J; junction bases unmatched: 20. The CDR3 loop spans 18 amino acids. The DNA of the CDR3 is TGTGCCAGCAGCAAACTCCTGGTTGGCGGGAGTTTAAGCTACGAGCAGTACTTC. As protein: CASSKLLVGGSLSYEQYF.

V is TRBV6-6 and J is TRBJ2-1; D possibly corresponds to TRBD1 (6 bases). Trimming took off 2 bases at V and 9 bases at J, with 14 bases between the two ends. The CDR3 loop spans 14 amino acids. Germline CDR1 MNHNY, CDR2 SVGAGI (reference sequence). The CDR3 here is CASSYGRSGVEQFF. The DNA for the CDR3 is TGTGCCAGCAGTTACGGTCGCTCAGGGGTTGAGCAGTTCTTC.

V usage is TRBV27 and J usage is TRBJ2-2; D gene unclear. V lost 4 bases, J lost 1 base, and 7 bases lay in between. This CDR3 has 14 amino acids. CDR1 is MNHEY, CDR2 SMNVEV, per germline (reference sequence). In DNA form, the CDR3 reads TGTGCCAGCAGTTCCGCGTTGAACACCGGGGAGCTGTTTTTT. The encoded protein is CASSSALNTGELFF.

DNA for the CDR3: TGTGCCATCAGTCCTATACCGGGGAGACTAGCGGGCTCGAACACCGGGGAGCTGTTTTTT. Its protein is CAISPIPGRLAGSNTGELFF. The J gene is TRBJ2-2, the V gene TRBV10-3; TRBD2 agrees at 10 bases. V shed 5 bases, J shed 0 bases, and the junction held 15 bases outside the gene matches. This CDR3 has 20 residues. CDR1 and CDR2 (germline): ENHRY, SYGVKD.

V usage is TRBV28 and J usage is TRBJ2-2; D ambiguous. This CDR3 has 11 residues. Germline V lookup: CDR1 MDHEN, CDR2 SYDVKM. V was trimmed by 9 bases and J by 9 bases, leaving 11 bases between them. The CDR3 protein is CASSVDRELFF. DNA of the CDR3: TGTGCCAGTTCTGTAGATCGGGAGCTGTTTTTT.

This clone was counted only a few times. This chain connects TRBV20-1 to TRBJ2-5; D is unresolved. This CDR3 contains 11 residues. The V gene lost 2 bases and the J gene lost 5 bases, with 6 bases spanning the gap. Germline values: CDR1 DFQATT, CDR2 SNEGSKA (reference sequence). The CDR3 nucleotides are TGCAGTGCTAGATCTAAGGAGACCCAGTACTTC. It translates to CSARSKETQYF.

This clone was observed a single time. DNA of the CDR3: TGCGCCAGCAGGCGGACCGGGACTGCGTACAATGAGCAGTTCTTC. It encodes CASRRTGTAYNEQFF. The chain joins TRBV5-1 to TRBJ2-1; a possible D gene is TRBD2 (6 bases). CDR1 and CDR2 from the germline V gene are SGHRS and YFSETQ. CDR3 size: 15 residues. Between the trimmed V and J ends, which lost 5 bases and 4 bases, there was a span of 16 bases.

This clone was counted only a few times. The rearrangement uses TRBV6-5 and TRBJ2-2; D is uncertain. Trimming removed 7 bases from V and 2 bases from J, with 8 bases in between. The CDR3 contains 13 residues. Germline loops: CDR1 MNHEY, CDR2 SVGAGI. The CDR3 reads CASTVLNTGELFF. The CDR3 DNA follows: TGTGCCAGCACGGTCTTAAACACCGGGGAGCTGTTTTTT.